This TCR beta chain was identified in a study of neurological immune-mediated disorders. Over 200 million TCR-beta sequences, together covering 15-18 subjects, were produced by every individual sequencing run that was carried out. TCRdb recomputed calls from the 5' RACE reads with MiXCR, one row per CDR3 protein. The table shows approximately 85,000 distinct CDR3 sequences, with approximately 4.3% occurring only once. In its sample, this clonotype was seen many times. The CDR3 consists of 15 residues. With 4 bases clipped from V and 7 bases from J, the junction kept 9 bases outside the gene matches. Sample time point: longitudinal time-point 3.

V and J are TRBV12-3 or TRBV12-4 and TRBJ2-2; 7 bases fit TRBD2. The sequenced material came from PBMCs. This TCR derives from a woman aged 60 to 75 with multiple sclerosis. The CDR3 nucleotides are TGTGCCAGCAGTTGGAGGACTAGTAGTGGCGGGGAGCTGTTTTTT. Protein product: CASSWRTSSGGELFF.